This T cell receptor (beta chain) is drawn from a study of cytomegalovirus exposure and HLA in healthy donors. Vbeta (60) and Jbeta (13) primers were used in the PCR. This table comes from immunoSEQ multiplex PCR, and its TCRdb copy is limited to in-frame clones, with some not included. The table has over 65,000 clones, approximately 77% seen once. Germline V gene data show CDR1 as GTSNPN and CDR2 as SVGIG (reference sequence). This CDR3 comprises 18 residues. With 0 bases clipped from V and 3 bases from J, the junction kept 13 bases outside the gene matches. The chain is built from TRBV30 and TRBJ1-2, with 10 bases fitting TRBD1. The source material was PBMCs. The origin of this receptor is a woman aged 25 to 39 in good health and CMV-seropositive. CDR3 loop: CAWSVRRDRGFLDYGYTF. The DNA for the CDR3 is TGTGCCTGGAGTGTACGAAGGGACAGGGGTTTTTTGGACTATGGCTACACCTTC.